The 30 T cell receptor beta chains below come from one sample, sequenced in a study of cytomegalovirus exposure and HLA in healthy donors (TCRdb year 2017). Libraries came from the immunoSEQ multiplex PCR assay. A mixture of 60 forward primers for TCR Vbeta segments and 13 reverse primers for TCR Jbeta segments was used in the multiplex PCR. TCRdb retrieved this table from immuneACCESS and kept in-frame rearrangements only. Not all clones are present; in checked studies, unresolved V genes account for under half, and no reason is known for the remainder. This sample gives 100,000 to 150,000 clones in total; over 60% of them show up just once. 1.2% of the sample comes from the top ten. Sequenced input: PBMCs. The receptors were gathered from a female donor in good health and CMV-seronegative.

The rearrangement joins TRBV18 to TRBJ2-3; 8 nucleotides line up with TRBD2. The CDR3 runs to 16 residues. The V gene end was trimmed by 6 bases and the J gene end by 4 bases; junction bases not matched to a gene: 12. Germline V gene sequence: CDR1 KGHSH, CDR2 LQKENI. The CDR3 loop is CASSPSTSGVSDTQYF. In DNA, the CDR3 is TGTGCCAGCTCGCCGAGTACTAGCGGTGTTTCAGATACGCAGTATTTT.

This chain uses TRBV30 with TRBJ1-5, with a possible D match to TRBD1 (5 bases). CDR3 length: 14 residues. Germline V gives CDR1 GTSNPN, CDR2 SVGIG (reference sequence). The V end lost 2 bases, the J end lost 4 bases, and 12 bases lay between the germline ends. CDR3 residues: CAWSRTSPNQPQHF. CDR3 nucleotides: TGTGCCTGGAGTAGGACAAGCCCAAATCAGCCCCAGCATTTT.

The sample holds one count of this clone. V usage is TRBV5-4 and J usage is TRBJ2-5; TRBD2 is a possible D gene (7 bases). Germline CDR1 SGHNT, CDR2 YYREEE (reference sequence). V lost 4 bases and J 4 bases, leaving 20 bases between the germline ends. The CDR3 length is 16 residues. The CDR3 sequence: CASSALRRGLGETQYF. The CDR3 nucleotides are TGTGCCAGCAGCGCCTTACGGCGGGGGCTAGGAGAGACCCAGTACTTC. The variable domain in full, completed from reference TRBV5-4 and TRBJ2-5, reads ETGVTQSPTHLIKTRGQQVTLRCSSQSGHNTVSWYQQALGQGPQFIFQYYREEENGRGNFPPRFSGLQFPNYSSELNVNALELDDSALYLCASSALRRGLGETQYFGPGTRLLVL.

In DNA form, the CDR3 reads TGTGCCAGCAGCTTCGGGCAGGGGGCCGGCTACACCTTC. As protein: CASSFGQGAGYTF. This chain joins TRBV13 and TRBJ1-2; TRBD1 matches at 8 bases. The CDR3 has 13 amino acids. Trimming removed 3 bases from V and 8 bases from J; junction bases left unmatched: 5. Per the germline V gene, CDR1 is PRHDT and CDR2 is FYEKMQ (reference sequence).

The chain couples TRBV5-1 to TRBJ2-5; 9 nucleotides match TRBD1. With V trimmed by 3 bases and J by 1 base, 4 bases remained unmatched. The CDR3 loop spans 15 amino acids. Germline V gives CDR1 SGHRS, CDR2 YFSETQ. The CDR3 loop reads CASSSGQGSQETQYF. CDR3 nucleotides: TGCGCCAGCAGCTCCGGACAGGGGAGCCAAGAGACCCAGTACTTC.

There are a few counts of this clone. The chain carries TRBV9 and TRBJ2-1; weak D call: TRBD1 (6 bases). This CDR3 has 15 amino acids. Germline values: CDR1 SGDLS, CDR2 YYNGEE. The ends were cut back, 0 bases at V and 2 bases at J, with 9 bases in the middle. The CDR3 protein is CASSVAQGPYNEQFF. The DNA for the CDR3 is TGTGCCAGCAGCGTAGCACAGGGTCCCTACAATGAGCAGTTCTTC.

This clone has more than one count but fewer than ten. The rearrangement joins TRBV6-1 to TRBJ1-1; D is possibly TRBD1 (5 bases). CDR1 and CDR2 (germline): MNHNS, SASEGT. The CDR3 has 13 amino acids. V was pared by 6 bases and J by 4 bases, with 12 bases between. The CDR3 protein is CASRKGQGTEAFF. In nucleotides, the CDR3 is TGTGCCAGCAGGAAGGGGCAAGGCACTGAAGCTTTCTTT.

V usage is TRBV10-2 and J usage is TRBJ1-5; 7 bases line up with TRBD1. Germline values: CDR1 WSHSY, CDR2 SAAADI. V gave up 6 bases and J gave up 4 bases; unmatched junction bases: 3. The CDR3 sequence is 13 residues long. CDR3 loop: CASRAGGNQPQHF. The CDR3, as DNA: TGCGCCAGCAGAGCAGGGGGGAATCAGCCCCAGCATTTT.

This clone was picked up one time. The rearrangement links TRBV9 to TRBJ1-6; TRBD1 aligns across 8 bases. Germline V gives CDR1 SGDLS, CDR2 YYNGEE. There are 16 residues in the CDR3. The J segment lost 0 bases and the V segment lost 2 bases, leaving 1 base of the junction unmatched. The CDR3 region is CASSVDRGSYNSPLHF. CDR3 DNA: TGTGCCAGCAGCGTTGACAGGGGCTCCTATAATTCACCCCTCCACTTT.

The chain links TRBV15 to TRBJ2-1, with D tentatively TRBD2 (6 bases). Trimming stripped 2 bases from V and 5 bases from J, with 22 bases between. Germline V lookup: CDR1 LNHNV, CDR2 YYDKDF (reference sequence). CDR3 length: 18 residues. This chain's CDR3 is CATSRWGVGGSRDNEQFF. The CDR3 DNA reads TGTGCCACCAGCAGATGGGGGGTCGGAGGCAGTAGAGACAATGAGCAGTTCTTC.

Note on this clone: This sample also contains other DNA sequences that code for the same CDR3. The CDR3 nucleotides read TGTGCCTGGAGTGGGCAGGGAAATCAGCCCCAGCATTTT. Translation gives CAWSGQGNQPQHF. The V and J genes are TRBV30 and TRBJ1-5, with D tentatively TRBD1 (5 bases). V was pared by 1 base and J by 4 bases, with 8 bases between. Looked up from germline, CDR1 is GTSNPN and CDR2 is SVGIG (reference sequence). The CDR3 totals 13 residues.

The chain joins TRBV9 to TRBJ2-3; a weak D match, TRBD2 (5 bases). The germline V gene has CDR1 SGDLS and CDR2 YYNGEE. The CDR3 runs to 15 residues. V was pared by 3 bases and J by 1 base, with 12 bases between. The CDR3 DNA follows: TGTGCCAGCAGCGATGGAGGCTTTGGCACAGATACGCAGTATTTT. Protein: CASSDGGFGTDTQYF.

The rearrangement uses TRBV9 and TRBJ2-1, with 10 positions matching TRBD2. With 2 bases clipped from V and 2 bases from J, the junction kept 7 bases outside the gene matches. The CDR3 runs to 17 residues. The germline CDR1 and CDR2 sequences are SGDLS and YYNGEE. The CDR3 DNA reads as TGTGCCAGCAGCGTCAAAGAAAGCGGGAGGGCCTACAATGAGCAGTTCTTC. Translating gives CASSVKESGRAYNEQFF. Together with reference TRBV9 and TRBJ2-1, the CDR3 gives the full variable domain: DSGVTQTPKHLITATGQRVTLRCSPRSGDLSVYWYQQSLDQGLQFLIQYYNGEERAKGNILERFSAQQFPDLHSELNLSSLELGDSALYFCASSVKESGRAYNEQFFGPGTRLTVL.

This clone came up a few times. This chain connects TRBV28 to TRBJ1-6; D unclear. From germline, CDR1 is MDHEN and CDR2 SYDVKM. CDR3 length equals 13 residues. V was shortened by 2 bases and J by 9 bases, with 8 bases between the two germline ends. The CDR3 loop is CASSLRVASPLHF. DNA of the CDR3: TGTGCCAGCAGTTTACGGGTGGCTTCACCCCTCCACTTT.

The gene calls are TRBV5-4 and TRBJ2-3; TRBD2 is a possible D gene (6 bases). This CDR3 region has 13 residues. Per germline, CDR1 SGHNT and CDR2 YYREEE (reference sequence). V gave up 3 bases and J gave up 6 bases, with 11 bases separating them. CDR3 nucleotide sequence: TGTGCCAGCAGCTCCGGGGGTCCCGATACGCAGTATTTT. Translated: CASSSGGPDTQYF.

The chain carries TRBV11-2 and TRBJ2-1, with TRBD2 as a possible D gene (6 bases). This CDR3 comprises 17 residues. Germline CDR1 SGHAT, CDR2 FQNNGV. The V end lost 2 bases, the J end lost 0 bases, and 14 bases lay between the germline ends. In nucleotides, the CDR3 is TGTGCCAGCAGCTTATTAACCAGCGGGTCCTCCTACAATGAGCAGTTCTTC. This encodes CASSLLTSGSSYNEQFF.

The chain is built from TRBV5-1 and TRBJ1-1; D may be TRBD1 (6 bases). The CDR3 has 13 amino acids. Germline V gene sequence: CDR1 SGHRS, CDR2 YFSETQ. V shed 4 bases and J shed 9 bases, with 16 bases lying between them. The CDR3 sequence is CASSVDSITQAFF. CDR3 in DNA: TGCGCCAGCAGCGTGGACAGTATAACCCAAGCTTTCTTT.

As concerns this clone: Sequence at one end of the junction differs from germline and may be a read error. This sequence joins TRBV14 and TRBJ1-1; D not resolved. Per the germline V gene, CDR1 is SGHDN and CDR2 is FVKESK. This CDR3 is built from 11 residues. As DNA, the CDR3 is TGTGCCGGCAGCCAAGGGCCTCGCGCTTTCTTT. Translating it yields CAGSQGPRAFF.

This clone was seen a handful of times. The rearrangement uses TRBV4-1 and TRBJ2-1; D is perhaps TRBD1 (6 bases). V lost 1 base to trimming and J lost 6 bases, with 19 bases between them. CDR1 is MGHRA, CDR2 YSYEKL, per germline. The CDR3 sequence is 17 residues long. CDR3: CASSQAPPGTTSNEQFF. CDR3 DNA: TGCGCCAGCAGCCAAGCGCCGCCCGGGACAACCTCCAATGAGCAGTTCTTC.

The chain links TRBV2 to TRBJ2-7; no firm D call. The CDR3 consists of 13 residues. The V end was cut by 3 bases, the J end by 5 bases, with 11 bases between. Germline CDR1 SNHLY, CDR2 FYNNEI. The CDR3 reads CASSELGSNEQYF. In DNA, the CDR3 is TGTGCCAGCAGTGAGCTAGGTTCTAACGAGCAGTACTTC.

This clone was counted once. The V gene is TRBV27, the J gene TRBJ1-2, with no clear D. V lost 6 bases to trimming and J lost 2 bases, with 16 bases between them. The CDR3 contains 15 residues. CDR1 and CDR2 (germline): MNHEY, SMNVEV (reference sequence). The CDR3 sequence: CASRADGSQNYGYTF. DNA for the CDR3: TGTGCCAGCAGAGCGGACGGCTCCCAGAACTATGGCTACACCTTC.

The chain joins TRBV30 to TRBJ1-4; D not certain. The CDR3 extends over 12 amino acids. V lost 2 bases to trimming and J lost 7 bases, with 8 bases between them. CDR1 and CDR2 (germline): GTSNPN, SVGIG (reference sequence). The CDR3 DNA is TGTGCCTGGAGTCCCGAGGGTGAAAAACTGTTTTTT. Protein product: CAWSPEGEKLFF.

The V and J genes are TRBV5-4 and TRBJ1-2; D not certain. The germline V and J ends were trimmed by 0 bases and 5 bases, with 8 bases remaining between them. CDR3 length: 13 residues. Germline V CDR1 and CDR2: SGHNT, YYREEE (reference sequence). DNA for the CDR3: TGTGCCAGCAGCTTGGACAGAGAATATGGCTACACCTTC. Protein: CASSLDREYGYTF.

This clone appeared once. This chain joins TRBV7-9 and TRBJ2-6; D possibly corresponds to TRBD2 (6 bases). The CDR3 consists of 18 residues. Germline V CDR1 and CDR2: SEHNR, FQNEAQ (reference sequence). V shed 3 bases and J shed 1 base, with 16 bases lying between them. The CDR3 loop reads CASSLRRETKSGANVLTF. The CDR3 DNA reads TGTGCCAGCAGCTTGCGCCGGGAGACGAAATCTGGGGCCAACGTCCTGACTTTC.

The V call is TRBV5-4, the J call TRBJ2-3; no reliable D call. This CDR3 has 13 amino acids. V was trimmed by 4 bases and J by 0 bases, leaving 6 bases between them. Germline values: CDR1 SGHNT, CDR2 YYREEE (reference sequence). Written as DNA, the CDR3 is TGTGCCAGCAGCGTACAGAGCACAGATACGCAGTATTTT. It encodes CASSVQSTDTQYF.

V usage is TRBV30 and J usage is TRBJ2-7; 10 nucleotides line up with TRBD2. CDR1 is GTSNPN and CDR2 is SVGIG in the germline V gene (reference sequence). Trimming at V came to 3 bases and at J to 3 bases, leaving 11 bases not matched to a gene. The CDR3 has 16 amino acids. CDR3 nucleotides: TGTGCCTGGAGCAGGTCTAGCGGGAGTAGGGGCTACGAGCAGTACTTC. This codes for CAWSRSSGSRGYEQYF.

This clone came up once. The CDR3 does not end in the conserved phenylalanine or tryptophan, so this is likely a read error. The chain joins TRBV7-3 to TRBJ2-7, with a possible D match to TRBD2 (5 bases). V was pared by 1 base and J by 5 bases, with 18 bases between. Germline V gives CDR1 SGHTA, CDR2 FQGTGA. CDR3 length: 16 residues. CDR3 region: CASSLIKAGPGNEQYL. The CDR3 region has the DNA TGTGCCAGCAGCTTAATCAAGGCGGGCCCCGGCAACGAGCAGTACCTC.

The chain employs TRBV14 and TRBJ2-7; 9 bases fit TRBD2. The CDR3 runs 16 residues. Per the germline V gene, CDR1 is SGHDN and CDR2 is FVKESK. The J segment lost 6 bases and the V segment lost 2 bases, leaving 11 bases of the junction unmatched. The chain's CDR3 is CASSQPGAGGPLEQYF. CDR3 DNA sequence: TGTGCCAGCAGCCAACCGGGGGCGGGAGGGCCTCTCGAGCAGTACTTC.

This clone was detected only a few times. The CDR3 DNA reads TGTGCCAGCAGGAATCGGGTTCCCTACGAGCAGTACTTC. It translates to CASRNRVPYEQYF. This chain joins TRBV2 and TRBJ2-7; D is unclear. V lost 6 bases to trimming and J lost 2 bases, with 11 bases between them. The CDR3 covers 13 residues. Germline loops: CDR1 SNHLY, CDR2 FYNNEI.

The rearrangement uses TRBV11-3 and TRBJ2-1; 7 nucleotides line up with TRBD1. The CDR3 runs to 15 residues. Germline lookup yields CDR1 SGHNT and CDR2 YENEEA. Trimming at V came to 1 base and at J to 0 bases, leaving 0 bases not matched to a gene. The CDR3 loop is CASSLGDSSYNEQFF. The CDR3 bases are TGTGCCAGCAGCTTAGGGGACAGCTCCTACAATGAGCAGTTCTTC.